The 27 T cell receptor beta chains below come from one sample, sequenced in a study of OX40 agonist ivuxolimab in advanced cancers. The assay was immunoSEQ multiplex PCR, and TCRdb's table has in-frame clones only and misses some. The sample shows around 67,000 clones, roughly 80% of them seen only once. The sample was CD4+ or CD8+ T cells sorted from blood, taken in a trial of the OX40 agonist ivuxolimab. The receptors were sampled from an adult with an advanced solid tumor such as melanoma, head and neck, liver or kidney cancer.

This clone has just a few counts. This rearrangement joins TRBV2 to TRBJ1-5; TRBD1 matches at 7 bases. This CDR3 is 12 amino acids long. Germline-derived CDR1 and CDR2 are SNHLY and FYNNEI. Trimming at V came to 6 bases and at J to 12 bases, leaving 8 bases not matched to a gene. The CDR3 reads CASSPWPGGQHF. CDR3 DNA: TGTGCCAGCAGCCCTTGGCCAGGGGGCCAGCATTTT.

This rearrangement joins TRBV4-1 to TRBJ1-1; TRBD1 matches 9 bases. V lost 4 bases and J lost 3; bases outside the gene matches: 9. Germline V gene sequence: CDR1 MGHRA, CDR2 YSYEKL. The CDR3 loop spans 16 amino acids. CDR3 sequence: CASSLKTGQGHTEAFF. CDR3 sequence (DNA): TGCGCCAGCAGCCTAAAGACGGGACAGGGTCACACTGAAGCTTTCTTT.

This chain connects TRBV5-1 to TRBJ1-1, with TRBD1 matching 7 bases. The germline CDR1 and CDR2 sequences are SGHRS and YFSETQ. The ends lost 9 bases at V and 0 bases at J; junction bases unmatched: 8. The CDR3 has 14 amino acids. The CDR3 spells CAIIDGTVNTEAFF. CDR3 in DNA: TGCGCCATTATAGACGGGACAGTGAACACTGAAGCTTTCTTT.

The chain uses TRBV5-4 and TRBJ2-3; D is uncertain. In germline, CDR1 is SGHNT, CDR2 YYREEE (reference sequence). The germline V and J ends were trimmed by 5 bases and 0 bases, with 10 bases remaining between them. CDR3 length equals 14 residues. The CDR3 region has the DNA TGTGCCAGCAGGTATGACCTAAGCACAGATACGCAGTATTTT. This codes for CASRYDLSTDTQYF.

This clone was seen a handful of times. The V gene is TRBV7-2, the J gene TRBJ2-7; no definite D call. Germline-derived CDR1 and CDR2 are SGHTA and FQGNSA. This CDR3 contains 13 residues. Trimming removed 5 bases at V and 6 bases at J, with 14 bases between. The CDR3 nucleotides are TGTGCCAGCAGCCCCCCGGGTCCCGGCGAGCAGTACTTC. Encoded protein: CASSPPGPGEQYF.

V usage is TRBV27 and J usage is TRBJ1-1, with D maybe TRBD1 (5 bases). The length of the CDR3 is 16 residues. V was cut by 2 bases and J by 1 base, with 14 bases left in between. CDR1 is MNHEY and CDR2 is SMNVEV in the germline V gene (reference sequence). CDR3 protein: CASSLMDGGRNTEAFF. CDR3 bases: TGTGCCAGCAGTTTAATGGATGGGGGGAGGAACACTGAAGCTTTCTTT.

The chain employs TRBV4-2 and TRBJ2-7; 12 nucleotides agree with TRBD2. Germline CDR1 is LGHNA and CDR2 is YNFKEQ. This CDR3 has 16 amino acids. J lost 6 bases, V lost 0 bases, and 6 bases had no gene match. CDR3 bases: TGTGCCAGCAGCCAAGATATGGCTAGCGGGAGGGGCGAGCAGTACTTC. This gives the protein CASSQDMASGRGEQYF.

The CDR3 protein is CASSADVETQYF. DNA of the CDR3: TGTGCCAGCAGCGCGGACGTAGAGACCCAGTACTTC. The gene calls are TRBV6-1 and TRBJ2-5, with unresolved D. Germline-derived CDR1 and CDR2 are MNHNS and SASEGT. Trimming left V 6 bases short and J 4 bases short, with 9 bases between. The CDR3 runs to 12 residues.

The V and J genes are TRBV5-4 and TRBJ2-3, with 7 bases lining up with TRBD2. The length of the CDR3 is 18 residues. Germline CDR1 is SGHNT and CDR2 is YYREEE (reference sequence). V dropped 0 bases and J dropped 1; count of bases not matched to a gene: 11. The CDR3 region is CASSLEIFGAGGTDTQYF. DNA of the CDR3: TGTGCCAGCAGCTTGGAAATCTTCGGGGCGGGAGGCACAGATACGCAGTATTTT.

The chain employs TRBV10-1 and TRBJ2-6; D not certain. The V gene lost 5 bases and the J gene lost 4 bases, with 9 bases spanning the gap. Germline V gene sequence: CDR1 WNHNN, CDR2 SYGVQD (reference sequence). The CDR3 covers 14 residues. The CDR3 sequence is CASSWGSGANVLTF. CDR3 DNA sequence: TGCGCCAGCAGTTGGGGATCAGGGGCCAACGTCCTGACTTTC.

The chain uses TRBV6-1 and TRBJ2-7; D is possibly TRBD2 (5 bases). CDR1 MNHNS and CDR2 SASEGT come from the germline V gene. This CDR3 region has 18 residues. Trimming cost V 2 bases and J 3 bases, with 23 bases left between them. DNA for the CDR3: TGTGCCAGCAGTGAAATCCCCCCTGGGCCCGGAGGTCGCTACGAGCAGTACTTC. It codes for CASSEIPPGPGGRYEQYF.

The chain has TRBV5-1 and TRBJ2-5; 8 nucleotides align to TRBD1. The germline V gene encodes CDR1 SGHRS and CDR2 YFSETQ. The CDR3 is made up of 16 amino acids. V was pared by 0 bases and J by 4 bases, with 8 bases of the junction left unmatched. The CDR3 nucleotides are TGCGCCAGCAGCTTGGTGGGGACAGGCCCAACAGAGACCCAGTACTTC. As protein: CASSLVGTGPTETQYF.

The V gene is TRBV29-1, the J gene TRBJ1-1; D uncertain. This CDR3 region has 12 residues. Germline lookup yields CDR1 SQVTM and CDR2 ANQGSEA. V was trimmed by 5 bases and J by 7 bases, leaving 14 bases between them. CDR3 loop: CSVSNTQVEAFF. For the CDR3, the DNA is TGCAGCGTTTCTAACACCCAAGTTGAAGCTTTCTTT.

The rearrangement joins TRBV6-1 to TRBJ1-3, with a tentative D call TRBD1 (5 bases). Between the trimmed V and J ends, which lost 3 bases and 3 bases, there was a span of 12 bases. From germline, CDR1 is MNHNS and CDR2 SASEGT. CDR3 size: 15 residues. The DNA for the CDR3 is TGTGCCAGCAGTGAGGGAGGGGTGGATGGAAACACCATATATTTT. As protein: CASSEGGVDGNTIYF.

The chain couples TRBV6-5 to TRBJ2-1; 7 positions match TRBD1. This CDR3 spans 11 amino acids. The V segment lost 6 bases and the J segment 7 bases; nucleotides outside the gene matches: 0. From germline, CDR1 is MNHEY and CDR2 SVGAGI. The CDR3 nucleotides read TGTGCCAGCAGGACAGGGAATGAGCAGTTCTTC. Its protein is CASRTGNEQFF.

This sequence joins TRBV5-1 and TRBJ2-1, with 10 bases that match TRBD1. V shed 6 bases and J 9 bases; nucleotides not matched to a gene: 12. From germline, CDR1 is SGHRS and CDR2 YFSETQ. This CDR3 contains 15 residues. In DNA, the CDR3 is TGCGCCAGCAACGGGCGAGACAGGGGGCTCGGTGAGCAGTTCTTC. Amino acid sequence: CASNGRDRGLGEQFF.

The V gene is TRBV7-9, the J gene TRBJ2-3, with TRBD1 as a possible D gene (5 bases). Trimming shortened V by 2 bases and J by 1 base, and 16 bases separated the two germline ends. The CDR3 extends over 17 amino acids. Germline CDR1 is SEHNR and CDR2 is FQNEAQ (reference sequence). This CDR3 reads CASSLFPRVGGTDTQYF. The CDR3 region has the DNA TGTGCCAGCAGCTTATTCCCCAGGGTTGGGGGCACAGATACGCAGTATTTT.

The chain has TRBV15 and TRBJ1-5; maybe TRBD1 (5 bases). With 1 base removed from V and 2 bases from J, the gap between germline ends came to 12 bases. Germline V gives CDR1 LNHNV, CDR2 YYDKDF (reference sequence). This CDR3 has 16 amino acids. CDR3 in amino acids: CATSRGGSRGNQPQHF. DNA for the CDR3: TGTGCCACCAGCAGAGGAGGGTCCAGGGGCAATCAGCCCCAGCATTTT.

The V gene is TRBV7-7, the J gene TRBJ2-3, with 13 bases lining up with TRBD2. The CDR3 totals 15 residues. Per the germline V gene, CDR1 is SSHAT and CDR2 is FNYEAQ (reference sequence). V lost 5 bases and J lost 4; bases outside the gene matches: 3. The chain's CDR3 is CASSRGTSGADTQYF. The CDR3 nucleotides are TGTGCCAGCAGCCGCGGGACTAGCGGGGCAGATACGCAGTATTTT.

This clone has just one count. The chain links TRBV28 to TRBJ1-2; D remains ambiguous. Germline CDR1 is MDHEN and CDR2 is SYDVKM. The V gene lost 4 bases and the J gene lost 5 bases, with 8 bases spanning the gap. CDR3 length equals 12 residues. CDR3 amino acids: CASSSQTYGYTF. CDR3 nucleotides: TGTGCCAGCAGTTCCCAGACATATGGCTACACCTTC.

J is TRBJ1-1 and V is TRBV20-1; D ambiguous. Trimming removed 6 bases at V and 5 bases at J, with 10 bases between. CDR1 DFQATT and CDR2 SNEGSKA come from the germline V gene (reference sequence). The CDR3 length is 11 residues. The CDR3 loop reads CSARRVTEAFF. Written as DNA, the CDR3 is TGCAGTGCAAGGAGGGTAACTGAAGCTTTCTTT.

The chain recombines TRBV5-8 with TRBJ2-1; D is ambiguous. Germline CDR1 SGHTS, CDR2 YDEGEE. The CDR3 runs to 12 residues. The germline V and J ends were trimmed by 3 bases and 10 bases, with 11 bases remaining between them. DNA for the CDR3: TGTGCCAGCAGCTCACTCTACGCGGAGCAGTTCTTC. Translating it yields CASSSLYAEQFF. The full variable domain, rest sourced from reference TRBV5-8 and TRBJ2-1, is EAGVTQSPTHLIKTRGQQATLRCSPISGHTSVYWYQQALGLGLQFLLWYDEGEERNRGNFPPRFSGRQFPNYSSELNVNALELEDSALYLCASSSLYAEQFFGPGTRLTVL.

The CDR3 spells CASSPGTGPGNTIYF. CDR3 nucleotides: TGTGCCAGCAGCCCGGGGACAGGGCCTGGAAACACCATATATTTT. This sequence joins TRBV11-2 and TRBJ1-3; 9 nucleotides line up with TRBD1. The trim removed 5 bases at V and 2 bases at J, leaving 4 bases unmatched. The CDR3 runs to 15 residues. CDR1 and CDR2 from the germline V gene are SGHAT and FQNNGV.

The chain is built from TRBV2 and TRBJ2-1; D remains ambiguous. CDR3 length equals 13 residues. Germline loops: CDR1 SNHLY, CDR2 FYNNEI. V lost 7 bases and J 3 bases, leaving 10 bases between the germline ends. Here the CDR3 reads CASIRVVYNEQFF. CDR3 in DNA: TGTGCCAGCATAAGAGTAGTCTACAATGAGCAGTTCTTC.

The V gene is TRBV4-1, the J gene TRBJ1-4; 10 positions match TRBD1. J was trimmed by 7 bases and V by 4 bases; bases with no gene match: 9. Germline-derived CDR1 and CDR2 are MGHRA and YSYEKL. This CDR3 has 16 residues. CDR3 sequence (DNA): TGCGCCAGCAGCCCCCTAACCGGGACAGGGGCTGAAAAACTGTTTTTT. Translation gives CASSPLTGTGAEKLFF.

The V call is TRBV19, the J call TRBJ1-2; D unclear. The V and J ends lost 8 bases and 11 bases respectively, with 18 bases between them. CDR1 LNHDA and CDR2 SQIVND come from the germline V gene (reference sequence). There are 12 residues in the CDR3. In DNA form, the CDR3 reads TGTGCCAGTGGGTCCGGGAAGAGCAGGTACACCTTC. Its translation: CASGSGKSRYTF. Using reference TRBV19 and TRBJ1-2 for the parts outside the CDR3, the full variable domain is DGGITQSPKYLFRKEGQNVTLSCEQNLNHDAMYWYRQDPGQGLRLIYYSQIVNDFQKGDIAEGYSVSREKKESFPLTVTSAQKNPTAFYLCASGSGKSRYTFGSGTRLTVV.

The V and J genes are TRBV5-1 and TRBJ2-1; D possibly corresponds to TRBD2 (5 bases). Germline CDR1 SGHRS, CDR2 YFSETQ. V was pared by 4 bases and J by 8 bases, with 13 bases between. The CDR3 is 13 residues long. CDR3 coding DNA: TGCGCCAGCAGCCCGGACCCAGCGGATGAGCAGTTCTTC. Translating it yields CASSPDPADEQFF.